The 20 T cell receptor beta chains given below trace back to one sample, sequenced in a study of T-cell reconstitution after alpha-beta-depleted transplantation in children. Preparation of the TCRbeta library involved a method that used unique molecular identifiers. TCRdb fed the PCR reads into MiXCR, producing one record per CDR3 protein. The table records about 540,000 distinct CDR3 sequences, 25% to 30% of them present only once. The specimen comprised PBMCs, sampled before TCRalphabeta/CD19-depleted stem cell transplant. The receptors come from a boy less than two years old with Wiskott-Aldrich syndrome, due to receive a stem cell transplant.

CDR3 sequence: CSALTGDSETQYF. In DNA form, the CDR3 reads TGCAGCGCCCTTACAGGGGATTCAGAGACCCAGTACTTC. V gene TRBV29-1 combines with J gene TRBJ2-5, with TRBD1 matching 7 bases. Germline-derived CDR1 and CDR2 are SQVTM and ANQGSEA. After removal of 7 bases from V and 4 bases from J, the junction contained 9 bases not matched to a gene. The CDR3 covers 13 residues.

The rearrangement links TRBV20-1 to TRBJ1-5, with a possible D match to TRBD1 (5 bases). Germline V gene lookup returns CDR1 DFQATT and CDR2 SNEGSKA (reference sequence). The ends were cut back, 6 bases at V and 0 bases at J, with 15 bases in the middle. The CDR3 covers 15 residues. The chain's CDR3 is CSALTDRYSNQPQHF. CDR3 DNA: TGCAGTGCACTTACTGACAGATATAGCAATCAGCCCCAGCATTTT.

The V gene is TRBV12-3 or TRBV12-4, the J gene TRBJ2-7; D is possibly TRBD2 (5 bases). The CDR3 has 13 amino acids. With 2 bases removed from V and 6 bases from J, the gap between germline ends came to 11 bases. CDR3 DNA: TGTGCCAGCAGTTTACTTGGAGGAGGCGAGCAGTACTTC. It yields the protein CASSLLGGGEQYF.

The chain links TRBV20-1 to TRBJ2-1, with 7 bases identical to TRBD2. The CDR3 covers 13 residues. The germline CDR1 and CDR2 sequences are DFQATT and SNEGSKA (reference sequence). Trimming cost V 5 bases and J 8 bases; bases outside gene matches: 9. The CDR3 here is CSAPRLAVYEQFF. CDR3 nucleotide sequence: TGCAGTGCTCCCCGACTAGCTGTCTATGAGCAGTTCTTC.

DNA for the CDR3: TGCAGCGTTGCGACCCGACTAGTCAACAATGAGCAGTTCTTC. Translation gives CSVATRLVNNEQFF. The V call is TRBV29-1, the J call TRBJ2-1; a weak D match, TRBD2 (6 bases). This CDR3 region has 14 residues. V was shortened by 4 bases and J by 5 bases, with 15 bases between the two germline ends. Germline V gene data show CDR1 as SQVTM and CDR2 as ANQGSEA.

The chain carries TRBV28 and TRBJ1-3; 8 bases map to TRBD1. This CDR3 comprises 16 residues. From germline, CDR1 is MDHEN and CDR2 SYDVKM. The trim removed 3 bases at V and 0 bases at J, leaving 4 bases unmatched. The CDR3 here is CASSLTGEVSGNTIYF. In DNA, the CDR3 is TGTGCCAGCAGTTTGACAGGGGAAGTCTCTGGAAACACCATATATTTT. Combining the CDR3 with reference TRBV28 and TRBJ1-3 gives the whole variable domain DVKVTQSSRYLVKRTGEKVFLECVQDMDHENMFWYRQDPGLGLRLIYFSYDVKMKEKGDIPEGYSVSREKKERFSLILESASTNQTSMYLCASSLTGEVSGNTIYFGEGSWLTVV.

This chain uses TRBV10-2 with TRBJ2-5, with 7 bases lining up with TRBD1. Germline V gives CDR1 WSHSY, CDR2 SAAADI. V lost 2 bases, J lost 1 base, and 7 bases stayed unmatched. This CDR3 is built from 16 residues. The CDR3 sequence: CASSEPGQSSQETQYF. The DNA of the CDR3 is TGCGCCAGCAGTGAGCCGGGACAGTCAAGCCAAGAGACCCAGTACTTC.

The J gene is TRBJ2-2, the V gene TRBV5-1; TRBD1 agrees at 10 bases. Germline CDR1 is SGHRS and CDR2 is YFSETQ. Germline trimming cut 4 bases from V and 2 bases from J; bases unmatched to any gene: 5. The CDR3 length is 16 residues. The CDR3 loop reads CASSPGTGVNTGELFF. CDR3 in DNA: TGCGCCAGCAGCCCCGGGACAGGGGTTAACACCGGGGAGCTGTTTTTT.

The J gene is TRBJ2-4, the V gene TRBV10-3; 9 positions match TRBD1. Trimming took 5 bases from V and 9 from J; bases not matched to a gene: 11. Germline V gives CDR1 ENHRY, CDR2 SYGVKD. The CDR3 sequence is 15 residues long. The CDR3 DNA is TGTGCCATCAGTACTACCGGGACAGGGTTGGCCATTCAGTACTTC. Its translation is CAISTTGTGLAIQYF.

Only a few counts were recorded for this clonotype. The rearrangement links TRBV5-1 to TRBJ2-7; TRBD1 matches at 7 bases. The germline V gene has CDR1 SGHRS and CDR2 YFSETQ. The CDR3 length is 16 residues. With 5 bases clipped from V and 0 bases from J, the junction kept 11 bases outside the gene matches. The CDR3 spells CASSSTPGQSSYEQYF. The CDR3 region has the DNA TGCGCCAGCAGTTCTACTCCGGGACAGAGCTCCTACGAGCAGTACTTC. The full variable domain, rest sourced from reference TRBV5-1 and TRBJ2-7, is KAGVTQTPRYLIKTRGQQVTLSCSPISGHRSVSWYQQTPGQGLQFLFEYFSETQRNKGNFPGRFSGRQFSNSRSEMNVSTLELGDSALYLCASSSTPGQSSYEQYFGPGTRLTVT.

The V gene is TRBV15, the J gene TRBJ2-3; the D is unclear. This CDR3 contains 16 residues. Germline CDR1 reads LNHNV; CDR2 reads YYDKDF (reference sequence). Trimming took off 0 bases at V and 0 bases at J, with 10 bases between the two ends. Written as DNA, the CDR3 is TGTGCCACCAGCAGAGATACCCTACGTAGCACAGATACGCAGTATTTT. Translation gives CATSRDTLRSTDTQYF.

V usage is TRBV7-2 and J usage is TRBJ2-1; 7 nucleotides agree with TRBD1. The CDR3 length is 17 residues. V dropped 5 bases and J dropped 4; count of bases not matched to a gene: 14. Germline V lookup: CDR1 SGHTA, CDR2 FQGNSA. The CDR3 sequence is CASSPRGRTGSYNEQFF. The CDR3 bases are TGTGCCAGCAGCCCCAGAGGGCGGACAGGATCATACAATGAGCAGTTCTTC.

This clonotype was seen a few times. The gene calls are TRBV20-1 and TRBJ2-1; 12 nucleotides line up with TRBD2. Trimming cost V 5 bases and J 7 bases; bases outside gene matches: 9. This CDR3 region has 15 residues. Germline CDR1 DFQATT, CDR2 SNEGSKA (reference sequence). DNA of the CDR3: TGCAGTGCTCACAGACTAGCGGGAGTACCGAATGAGCAGTTCTTC. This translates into CSAHRLAGVPNEQFF.

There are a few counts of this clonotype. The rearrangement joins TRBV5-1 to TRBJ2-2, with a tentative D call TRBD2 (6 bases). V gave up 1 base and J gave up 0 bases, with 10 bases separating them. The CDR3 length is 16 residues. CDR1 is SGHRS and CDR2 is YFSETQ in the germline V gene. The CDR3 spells CASSLRGGSNTGELFF. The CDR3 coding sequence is TGCGCCAGCAGCTTGCGTGGAGGGTCGAACACCGGGGAGCTGTTTTTT.

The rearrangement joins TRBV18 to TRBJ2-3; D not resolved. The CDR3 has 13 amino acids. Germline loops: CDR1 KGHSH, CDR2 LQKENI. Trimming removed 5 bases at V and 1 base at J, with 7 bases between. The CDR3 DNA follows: TGTGCCAGCTCAGACCGGGGCACAGATACGCAGTATTTT. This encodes CASSDRGTDTQYF.

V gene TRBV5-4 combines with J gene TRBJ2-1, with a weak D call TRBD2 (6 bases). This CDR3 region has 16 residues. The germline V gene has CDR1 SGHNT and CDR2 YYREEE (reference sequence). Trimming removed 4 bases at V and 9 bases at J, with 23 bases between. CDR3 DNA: TGTGCCAGCAGCGGGTCCGGGACTTCCAGTATTATTGAGCAGTTCTTC. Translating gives CASSGSGTSSIIEQFF.

In nucleotides, the CDR3 is TGCGCCAGCAGCTCTCCGGCGGGAGGGCGGGGAGATACGCAGTATTTT. Its translation is CASSSPAGGRGDTQYF. V is TRBV5-1 and J is TRBJ2-3; TRBD2 aligns across 9 bases. Germline V gene data show CDR1 as SGHRS and CDR2 as YFSETQ. Trimming removed 3 bases from V and 5 bases from J; junction bases left unmatched: 10. The length of the CDR3 is 16 residues.

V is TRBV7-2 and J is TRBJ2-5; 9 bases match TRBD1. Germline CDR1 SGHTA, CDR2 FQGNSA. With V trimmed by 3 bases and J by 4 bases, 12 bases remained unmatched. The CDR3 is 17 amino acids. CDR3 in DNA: TGTGCCAGCAGCTTTGGGCCTCATAGACAGGGGGTAGAGACCCAGTACTTC. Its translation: CASSFGPHRQGVETQYF.

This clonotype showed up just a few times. CDR3: CASSNDNKTGVDTGELFF. DNA for the CDR3: TGCGCCAGCAGCAACGACAATAAGACAGGGGTTGACACCGGGGAGCTGTTTTTT. The chain employs TRBV5-1 and TRBJ2-2; TRBD1 matches at 8 bases. The V and J ends lost 4 bases and 3 bases, in that order; junction bases with no gene match: 14. The CDR3 sequence is 18 residues long. CDR1 and CDR2 (germline): SGHRS, YFSETQ.

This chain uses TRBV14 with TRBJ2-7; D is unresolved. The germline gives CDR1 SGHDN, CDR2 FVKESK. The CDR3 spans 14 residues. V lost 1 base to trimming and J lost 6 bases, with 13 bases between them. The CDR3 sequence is CASSQVGRSAEQYF. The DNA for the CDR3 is TGTGCCAGCAGCCAAGTAGGTCGGTCCGCCGAGCAGTACTTC.